Shown below are 28 T cell receptor beta chains from a single sample sequenced in a study of T cells after yellow fever vaccination. One entry per CDR3 protein, called by TCRdb with MiXCR from the 5' RACE reads. The sample yields 350,000 or so distinct CDR3 sequences, 8.1% seen once. The input for sequencing was PBMCs, taken around 45 days after the first yellow fever vaccination. These receptors came from a young man who received the YFV17D yellow fever vaccine.

The rearrangement joins TRBV11-3 to TRBJ2-1; 9 positions match TRBD2. Unmatched junction bases numbered 13, after V lost 4 bases and J lost 6 bases. This CDR3 region has 17 residues. The germline CDR1 and CDR2 sequences are SGHNT and YENEEA. The CDR3 DNA is TGTGCCAGCAGCTCAGAGGTGCGCGGGGGGGCCGTCAATGAGCAGTTCTTC. This translates into CASSSEVRGGAVNEQFF.

Many counts were recorded for this clonotype. The genes are TRBV4-1 and TRBJ2-5; no definite D call. Germline lookup yields CDR1 MGHRA and CDR2 YSYEKL. The V end lost 2 bases, the J end lost 6 bases, and 10 bases lay between the germline ends. This CDR3 is built from 13 residues. CDR3 region: CASSQLDPKTQYF. DNA of the CDR3: TGCGCCAGCAGCCAATTGGACCCGAAGACCCAGTACTTC.

CDR3 loop: CASSHERTSGGAMGLGTQYF. The CDR3 nucleotides read TGTGCCAGCAGCCATGAAAGGACTAGCGGGGGGGCAATGGGTTTGGGGACCCAGTACTTC. The rearrangement joins TRBV4-2 to TRBJ2-5; 15 positions agree with TRBD2. The trim removed 3 bases at V and 7 bases at J, leaving 18 bases unmatched. Germline-derived CDR1 and CDR2 are LGHNA and YNFKEQ. The CDR3 totals 20 residues.

The chain links TRBV20-1 to TRBJ1-1; no reliable D call. The CDR3 sequence is 12 residues long. Germline CDR1 reads DFQATT; CDR2 reads SNEGSKA (reference sequence). Trimming cost V 1 base and J 1 base, with 4 bases left between them. This CDR3 is CSARAGNTEAFF. In DNA, the CDR3 is TGCAGTGCTAGAGCCGGGAACACTGAAGCTTTCTTT.

In this sample, this clonotype turned up a few times. This sequence joins TRBV11-2 and TRBJ1-6; no reliable D call. Per germline, CDR1 SGHAT and CDR2 FQNNGV. Trimming shortened V by 1 base and J by 10 bases, and 8 bases separated the two germline ends. This CDR3 has 13 residues. CDR3 sequence reads: CASSLVELSPLHF. The CDR3 DNA reads as TGTGCCAGCAGCTTAGTCGAACTCTCACCCCTCCACTTT.

This clonotype has a handful of counts. This chain connects TRBV20-1 to TRBJ1-6; D is perhaps TRBD1 (5 bases). The CDR3 is 12 residues long. Germline lookup yields CDR1 DFQATT and CDR2 SNEGSKA (reference sequence). V lost 7 bases and J 7 bases, leaving 11 bases between the germline ends. The CDR3 protein is CSVRQGNSPLHF. In DNA, the CDR3 is TGCAGTGTCCGGCAGGGAAATTCACCCCTCCACTTT.

In this sample, this clonotype turned up a few times. The chain couples TRBV20-1 to TRBJ1-6, with D possibly TRBD1 on 6 matching bases. V was pared by 0 bases and J by 7 bases, with 10 bases between. CDR1 is DFQATT, CDR2 SNEGSKA, per germline (reference sequence). CDR3 length equals 14 residues. The CDR3 DNA reads TGCAGTGCTAGAGATGGGACATACAATTCACCCCTCCACTTT. It codes for CSARDGTYNSPLHF.

The chain carries TRBV7-2 and TRBJ1-6, with D tentatively TRBD1 (5 bases). Germline values: CDR1 SGHTA, CDR2 FQGNSA. The CDR3 has 14 residues. V shed 7 bases and J shed 5 bases, with 12 bases lying between them. The CDR3 sequence: CASNTQDHNSPLHF. CDR3 coding DNA: TGTGCCAGCAATACACAGGACCATAATTCACCCCTCCACTTT.

The chain couples TRBV29-1 to TRBJ1-4, with a possible D match to TRBD1 (5 bases). Trimming took 4 bases from V and 4 from J, leaving 13 bases between them. CDR1 SQVTM and CDR2 ANQGSEA come from the germline V gene. The CDR3 runs 14 residues. This CDR3 is CSVGDRRGNEKLFF. In DNA, the CDR3 is TGCAGCGTTGGGGACCGGCGAGGTAATGAAAAACTGTTTTTT.

The chain joins TRBV4-1 to TRBJ1-2; D not resolved. Trimming pared 2 bases from V and 2 bases from J, leaving 15 bases between. The CDR3 spans 16 residues. CDR1 is MGHRA and CDR2 is YSYEKL in the germline V gene. The CDR3: CASSQYFTDANYGYTF. The CDR3 DNA reads as TGCGCCAGCAGCCAATACTTTACGGACGCGAACTATGGCTACACCTTC.

In its sample, this clonotype was seen a few times. The chain couples TRBV21-1 to TRBJ2-7; the table assigns TRBD1, which was not confirmed against the DNA. TRBV21-1 represents a pseudogene. The CDR3 spans 13 residues. This CDR3 reads CASSKVSGSLGYV. The CDR3, as DNA: TGTGCCAGCAGCAAAGTCTCGGGGTCGCTGGGGTACGTC.

The rearrangement links TRBV15 to TRBJ2-3, with D hard to call. The CDR3 is 13 residues long. Germline V lookup: CDR1 LNHNV, CDR2 YYDKDF (reference sequence). V was clipped by 0 bases and J by 2 bases, with 3 bases between them. DNA of the CDR3: TGTGCCACCAGCAGAGACCCCACAGATACGCAGTATTTT. Protein: CATSRDPTDTQYF.

The chain combines TRBV28 with TRBJ2-7; D not resolved. The CDR3 runs to 13 residues. V was shortened by 6 bases and J by 6 bases, with 15 bases between the two germline ends. The germline V gene has CDR1 MDHEN and CDR2 SYDVKM. The CDR3 is CASRAGGSGEQYF. DNA for the CDR3: TGTGCCAGCAGAGCAGGTGGGTCCGGCGAGCAGTACTTC.

This clonotype has just a few counts. The chain is built from TRBV29-1 and TRBJ2-5; TRBD1 matches 7 bases. The CDR3 covers 14 residues. The V and J ends lost 6 bases and 5 bases, in that order; junction bases with no gene match: 12. The germline gives CDR1 SQVTM, CDR2 ANQGSEA. The CDR3 coding sequence is TGCAGCGTCCGATACAGGGGACCAACGGAGACCCAGTACTTC. This translates into CSVRYRGPTETQYF.

This clonotype was seen a handful of times. V and J are TRBV5-5 and TRBJ1-2; D is possibly TRBD1 (5 bases). The CDR3 extends over 17 amino acids. V lost 4 bases, J lost 4 bases, and 23 bases lay in between. Germline lookup yields CDR1 SGHKS and CDR2 YYEKEE (reference sequence). CDR3 DNA: TGTGCCAGCAGCCACTCGTTAGGGGCGGCGGATATCTATGGCTACACCTTC. This codes for CASSHSLGAADIYGYTF.

The table lists this clonotype with a few counts. The J gene is TRBJ2-3, the V gene TRBV3-1; D not certain. The CDR3 extends over 14 amino acids. Germline loops: CDR1 LGHDT, CDR2 YNNKEL (reference sequence). The V end was cut by 3 bases, the J end by 2 bases, with 9 bases between. In DNA form, the CDR3 reads TGTGCCAGCAGCCATGTCCCCTACACAGATACGCAGTATTTT. This encodes CASSHVPYTDTQYF.

This clonotype was recorded a few times. The genes are TRBV20-1 and TRBJ1-1; D is unclear. Per the germline V gene, CDR1 is DFQATT and CDR2 is SNEGSKA (reference sequence). The V end lost 2 bases, the J end lost 0 bases, and 10 bases lay between the germline ends. The CDR3 runs to 14 residues. CDR3 bases: TGCAGTGCTAGAACCGTGGTAATGAACACTGAAGCTTTCTTT. It codes for CSARTVVMNTEAFF.

The CDR3 here is CASGGTSNQPQHF. The CDR3 DNA follows: TGTGCTAGTGGAGGGACATCGAATCAGCCCCAGCATTTT. The rearrangement joins TRBV12-5 to TRBJ1-5; a weak D match, TRBD1 (6 bases). Germline CDR1 and CDR2: LGHNT and FRNRAP. The V end was cut by 6 bases, the J end by 4 bases, with 10 bases between. The CDR3 is 13 amino acids.

This clonotype came up many times. V and J are TRBV25-1 and TRBJ2-1, with TRBD2 identical over 9 bases. The CDR3 sequence is 16 residues long. The trim removed 4 bases at V and 6 bases at J, leaving 10 bases unmatched. The germline V gene has CDR1 MGHDK and CDR2 SYGVNS. CDR3 sequence: CASSVRERGAANEQFF. The DNA for the CDR3 is TGTGCCAGCAGTGTAAGGGAGCGGGGGGCCGCCAATGAGCAGTTCTTC.

Only a few counts were recorded for this clonotype. The V call is TRBV6-2 or TRBV6-3, the J call TRBJ2-1; tentative D call: TRBD1 (6 bases). This CDR3 is built from 13 residues. Germline V gene lookup returns CDR1 MNHEY and CDR2 SVGEGT. Between the trimmed V and J ends, which lost 8 bases and 4 bases, there was a span of 12 bases. The CDR3 DNA follows: TGTGCCAGCGCAAATCAGGGGTACAATGAGCAGTTCTTC. Amino acids: CASANQGYNEQFF.

The chain joins TRBV7-9 to TRBJ2-7; the D gene is possibly TRBD1 (7 bases). V was trimmed by 5 bases and J by 0 bases, leaving 11 bases between them. Germline-derived CDR1 and CDR2 are SEHNR and FQNEAQ (reference sequence). This CDR3 region has 14 residues. DNA of the CDR3: TGTGCCAGCAGCCCAGGGGGGATCTCCTACGAGCAGTACTTC. Amino acid sequence: CASSPGGISYEQYF.

This clonotype was picked up a small number of times. This chain uses TRBV7-3 with TRBJ2-1, with a weak D call TRBD1 (6 bases). Trimming pared 0 bases from V and 11 bases from J, leaving 23 bases between. This CDR3 comprises 17 residues. Looked up from germline, CDR1 is SGHTA and CDR2 is FQGTGA. The CDR3 loop reads CASSLTYDMVGGAKQFF. CDR3 nucleotide sequence: TGTGCCAGCAGCTTAACGTACGACATGGTTGGGGGCGCGAAGCAGTTCTTC.

The table lists this clonotype with a few counts. The chain employs TRBV28 and TRBJ2-5, with TRBD2 matching 11 bases. Germline values: CDR1 MDHEN, CDR2 SYDVKM. The CDR3 extends over 16 amino acids. Losses at the gene ends were 3 bases for V and 7 bases for J; bases not matched to a gene: 10. The CDR3 DNA reads TGTGCCAGCAGTTTTCTGATAGCGGGGGGGCCGGGGACCCAGTACTTC. This codes for CASSFLIAGGPGTQYF.

This clonotype turned up a few times. The rearrangement joins TRBV5-1 to TRBJ2-3, with D possibly TRBD1 on 6 matching bases. V was pared by 7 bases and J by 0 bases, with 9 bases between. Looked up from germline, CDR1 is SGHRS and CDR2 is YFSETQ. This CDR3 contains 13 residues. CDR3 DNA sequence: TGCGCCAGCGCCCAGGGGAGCACAGATACGCAGTATTTT. Translated, it gives CASAQGSTDTQYF.

This clonotype was seen a handful of times. This chain links TRBV12-3 or TRBV12-4 with TRBJ1-5; unclear D gene. CDR3 length equals 13 residues. V was clipped by 7 bases and J by 6 bases, with 13 bases between them. The CDR3 loop is CASTLVPGQPQHF. The CDR3 nucleotides read TGTGCCAGCACCCTAGTTCCGGGTCAGCCCCAGCATTTT.

The chain has TRBV2 and TRBJ2-4; D call uncertain. The CDR3 has 15 residues. CDR1 is SNHLY, CDR2 FYNNEI, per germline. Trimming left V 4 bases short and J 0 bases short, with 10 bases between. CDR3: CASSGPEIAKNIQYF. The CDR3 region has the DNA TGTGCCAGCAGTGGGCCGGAGATAGCCAAAAACATTCAGTACTTC.

A remark on this clonotype: A clone one base away is much larger, so this may be a read error. This chain uses TRBV7-2 with TRBJ2-5, with TRBD1 matching 7 bases. V lost 8 bases, J lost 10 bases, and 7 bases stayed unmatched. CDR1 is SGHTA, CDR2 FQGNSA, per germline. The CDR3 contains 11 residues. Written as DNA, the CDR3 is TGTGCCAGCGGCCCAGGGGGAATCCAGTACTTC. Residues: CASGPGGIQYF.

This clonotype was recorded many times. This chain links TRBV7-2 with TRBJ2-2; no clear D gene. The CDR3 runs 15 residues. Trimming left V 4 bases short and J 6 bases short, with 15 bases between. Germline-derived CDR1 and CDR2 are SGHTA and FQGNSA. The CDR3 spells CASSSLPGTAGELFF. For the CDR3, the DNA is TGTGCCAGCAGCTCTCTCCCAGGAACCGCCGGGGAGCTGTTTTTT.